These T cell receptor beta chains were read from a single sample in a study of cytomegalovirus exposure and HLA in healthy donors. Measured with immunoSEQ multiplex PCR; TCRdb has only the in-frame clones, and not every one. The sample records under 150,000 clones, around a tenth being singletons. The source material was PBMCs. These TCRs come from a man between 25 and 39 years old in good health and CMV-seronegative. The CDR3 runs from the conserved cysteine through the conserved F or W. Fields, in order: CDR3 DNA, CDR3 protein, CDR3 length, D gene, clone size, J gene, V gene. A D gene is named only where the DNA matches it firmly. Expanded clones are given a class, and other clones once, few, many or no size at all.

TGCGCCAGCAGCCTCGGGAGGGCCATCGGCACAGATACGCAGTATTTT,CASSLGRAIGTDTQYF,16,TRBD2,-,TRBJ2-3,TRBV5-1
TGCGCCAGCAGTGACCAGCGGGGGGACCCCGACACAGATACGCAGTATTTT,CASSDQRGDPDTDTQYF,17,TRBD2,-,TRBJ2-3,TRBV10-1
TGTGCCAGCAGCTCAGGGACAGGGGGCAATCAGCCCCAGCATTTT,CASSSGTGGNQPQHF,15,TRBD1,few,TRBJ1-5,TRBV5-6
TGTGCCAGCGGGGGGGCGCCACCTGGGGGTGAGCAGTTCTTC,CASGGAPPGGEQFF,14,-,few,TRBJ2-1,TRBV2
TGTGCTAGTGGTTCTTTTCAGCCCCAGCATTTT,CASGSFQPQHF,11,-,-,TRBJ1-5,TRBV12-5
TGTGCCAGCAGTGAATCACTAGCGGGAGGGCCAAATGAGCAGTTCTTC,CASSESLAGGPNEQFF,16,TRBD2,-,TRBJ2-1,TRBV6-1
TGCGCCAGCAGCTTGGGCGCAGGGGGATACGAGCAGTACTTC,CASSLGAGGYEQYF,14,TRBD1,few,TRBJ2-7,TRBV5-1
TGTGCCAGCAGCCAAGATCGGTACACTGAAGCTTTCTTT,CASSQDRYTEAFF,13,-,-,TRBJ1-1,TRBV4-2
TGTGCCAGCAGTGAGAAACTTGGGGGAGGAGAAAAACTGTTTTTT,CASSEKLGGGEKLFF,15,-,-,TRBJ1-4,TRBV2
TGTGCTAGCAGCTTAGGGACAGGGGGGACCTGGGAGCAGTTCTTC,CASSLGTGGTWEQFF,15,TRBD1,few,TRBJ2-1,TRBV7-7
TGTGCCAGCAGCGTAGGGCAGGGTATCCCTGGAAACACCATATATTTT,CASSVGQGIPGNTIYF,16,-,few,TRBJ1-3,TRBV9
TGCGCCAGCACTGGCCACACTGAAGCTTTCTTT,CASTGHTEAFF,11,-,-,TRBJ1-1,TRBV10-2
TGCGCCAGCAGCTTGTCGGGACAGGGGCCGAGCTCCTACAATGAGCAGTTCTTC,CASSLSGQGPSSYNEQFF,18,TRBD1,few,TRBJ2-1,TRBV5-1
TGTGCCAGCAGCTTAGATGACAGGGGGCGCGCAGATACGCAGTATTTT,CASSLDDRGRADTQYF,16,TRBD1,few,TRBJ2-3,TRBV7-9
TGTGCCAGCAGTTTTTTAGCGGGAGCGGGCGAGCAGTACTTC,CASSFLAGAGEQYF,14,TRBD2,few,TRBJ2-7,TRBV28
TGTGCCAGCTCACCACCGAGGATGGCTGGAAACACCATATATTTT,CASSPPRMAGNTIYF,15,-,-,TRBJ1-3,TRBV18
TGTGCCACCAGCAGAGATAGGACAGGGGGCGCAGATACGCAGTATTTT,CATSRDRTGGADTQYF,16,TRBD1,few,TRBJ2-3,TRBV15
TGCGCCAGCAGAAATAGCGCATCCTACAATGAGCAGTTCTTC,CASRNSASYNEQFF,14,-,-,TRBJ2-1,TRBV10-2
TGTGCCAGCAGCGCGGGGGGAGGGGGGTACGAGCAGTACTTC,CASSAGGGGYEQYF,14,-,-,TRBJ2-7,TRBV9
TGTGCCAGCAGCTTTGGGACAGGGGGCCTTTACGAGCAGTACTTC,CASSFGTGGLYEQYF,15,TRBD1,few,TRBJ2-7,TRBV5-6
TGTGCCAGCAGCACTCCCGGGACAGGGGAAGATGGCTACACCTTC,CASSTPGTGEDGYTF,15,TRBD1,-,TRBJ1-2,TRBV9
TGTGCTAGCAGCTTAGTAGCGGGGCCCACTCAAGAGACCCAGTACTTC,CASSLVAGPTQETQYF,16,TRBD2,-,TRBJ2-5,TRBV7-7
TGCGCCAGCAGCTTGGTGGCCTCCGGGGGTCTTCATCCCAATGAGCAGTTCTTC,CASSLVASGGLHPNEQFF,18,-,few,TRBJ2-1,TRBV5-1
TGCAGCGCCCGGACAGGGAGCTCCTACGAGCAGTACTTC,CSARTGSSYEQYF,13,TRBD1,-,TRBJ2-7,TRBV29-1
TGTGCCAGCAGCTTCGGGGCTGGGGCCAACGTCCTGACTTTC,CASSFGAGANVLTF,14,-,few,TRBJ2-6,TRBV9
TGTGCCAGCATTCCTAATGGGGCATTATCCTACGAGCAGTACTTC,CASIPNGALSYEQYF,15,-,few,TRBJ2-7,TRBV11-2
TGTGCCAGCAGTTTACTGGGGAAAGGGGGCAATGAGCAGTTCTTC,CASSLLGKGGNEQFF,15,-,-,TRBJ2-1,TRBV27
TGTGCCAGCAGTCCGCGGACAGGGAGGTCTGGCTACACCTTC,CASSPRTGRSGYTF,14,TRBD1,-,TRBJ1-2,TRBV27
TGTGCCAGTAGTATGTGGGCGAATGGTCAGCCCCAGCATTTT,CASSMWANGQPQHF,14,-,few,TRBJ1-5,TRBV19